This T cell receptor (beta chain) was captured by sequencing in a study of regulatory T cells in long-lasting Graves disease. Regarding the study as a whole: Persistent disease preferred TRBV28, TRBJ1-2 and TRBJ2-5. Blood alone, not thyroid tissue, was studied.

CDR1 LGHNA and CDR2 YSLEER come from the germline V gene. V was cut by 2 bases and J by 0 bases, with 13 bases left in between. The CDR3 runs 16 residues. Sample time point: persistent/refractory GD, antithyroid drugs over 5 years with positive TRAb. PBMC RNA served as the TCR library source. Construction of TCR beta libraries relied on iRepertoire HTBI primers and on Arm-PCR targeting CDR3 regions. One entry per CDR3 protein results from TCRdb running MiXCR on the multiplex PCR reads. The table lists over 350,000 distinct CDR3 sequences, less than 25% of them singletons. This clonotype was recorded a few times. The antigen is not known.

The sequenced sample was peripheral blood mononuclear cells (PBMCs), obtained when the disease was refractory, from a patient treated with antithyroid drugs. This chain links TRBV4-3 with TRBJ1-1; no firm D call. The receptor was isolated from a female donor with Graves disease. The CDR3 spells CASSQSLAILNTEAFF. The CDR3 DNA follows: TGCGCCAGCAGCCAAAGTTTGGCGATACTGAACACTGAAGCTTTCTTT.